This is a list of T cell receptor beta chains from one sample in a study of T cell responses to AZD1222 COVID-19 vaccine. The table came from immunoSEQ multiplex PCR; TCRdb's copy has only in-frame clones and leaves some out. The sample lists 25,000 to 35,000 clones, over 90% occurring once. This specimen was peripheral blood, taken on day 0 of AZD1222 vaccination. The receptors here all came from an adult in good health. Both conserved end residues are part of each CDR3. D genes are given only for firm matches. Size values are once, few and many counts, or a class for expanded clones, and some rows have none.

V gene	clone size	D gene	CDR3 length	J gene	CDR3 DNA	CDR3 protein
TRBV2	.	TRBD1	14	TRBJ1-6	TGTGCCAGCAGTCTGGACAGGGAAAATTCACCCCTCCACTTT	CASSLDRENSPLHF
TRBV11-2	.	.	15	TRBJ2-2	TGTGCCAGCAGCTTGGGGGGACCGAACACCGGGGAGCTGTTTTTT	CASSLGGPNTGELFF
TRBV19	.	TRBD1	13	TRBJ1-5	TGTGCCACCACCGAGACAGGGTGGCAGCCCCAGCATTTT	CATTETGWQPQHF
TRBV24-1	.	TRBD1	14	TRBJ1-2	TGTGCCACCAGTGATCCCCGGACAGGCTATGGCTACACCTTC	CATSDPRTGYGYTF
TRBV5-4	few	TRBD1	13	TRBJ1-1	TGTGCCAACAACAGGGGCGGATCGACTGAAGCTTTCTTT	CANNRGGSTEAFF
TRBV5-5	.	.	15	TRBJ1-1	TGTGCCAGCTTCCCAAGGCGGGGGCTGAACACTGAAGCTTTCTTT	CASFPRRGLNTEAFF
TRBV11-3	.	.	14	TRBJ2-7	TGTGCCAGCAGCTTATTTGGGGCGGGCCACGAGCAGTACTTC	CASSLFGAGHEQYF
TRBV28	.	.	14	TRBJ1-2	TGTGCCAGCAGTTTATTGGCGGGTGCCCATGGCTACACCTTC	CASSLLAGAHGYTF
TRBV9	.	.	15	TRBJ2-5	TGTGCCAGCAGCCCCGGTACAGTTCCCCAAGAGACCCAGTACTTC	CASSPGTVPQETQYF
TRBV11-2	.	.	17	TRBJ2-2	TGTGCCAGCAGCCGCGACAACCGAAGACTAGTGACCGGGGAGCTGTTTTTT	CASSRDNRRLVTGELFF
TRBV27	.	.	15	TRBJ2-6	TGTGCCAGCAGTTACGACCCTACAGGAGCCAACGTCCTGACTTTC	CASSYDPTGANVLTF
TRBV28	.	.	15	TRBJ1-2	TGTGCCAGCAGTTTACAACAGCCAGATGCCTATGGCTACACCTTC	CASSLQQPDAYGYTF
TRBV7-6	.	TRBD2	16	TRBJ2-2	TGTGCCAGCAGCCCGGACGGGACTAGCCCATCCGGGGAGCTGTTTTTT	CASSPDGTSPSGELFF
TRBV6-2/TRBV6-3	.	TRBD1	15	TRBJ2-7	TGTGCCAGCAGTTCCGGGACAGCGTTCTCCTACGAGCAGTACTTC	CASSSGTAFSYEQYF
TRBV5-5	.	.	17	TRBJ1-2	TGTGCCAGCAGCTTGGAGGATAGGACATACCCTAACTATGGCTACACCTTC	CASSLEDRTYPNYGYTF
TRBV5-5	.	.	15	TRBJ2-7	TGTGCCAGCAGCTCCCGGGACACTCGCTCCTACGAGCAGTACTTC	CASSSRDTRSYEQYF
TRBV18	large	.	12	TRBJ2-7	TGTGCCAGCTCACCTGAGGGTTACGAGCAGTACTTC	CASSPEGYEQYF
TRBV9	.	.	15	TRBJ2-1	TGTGCCAGCAGCGTAGAGGGTTCAAACGGCAATGAGCAGTTCTTC	CASSVEGSNGNEQFF
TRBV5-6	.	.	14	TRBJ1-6	TGTGCCAGCAGCGAGGGCTTGGGAAATTCACCCCTCCACTTT	CASSEGLGNSPLHF
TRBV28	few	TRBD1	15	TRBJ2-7	TGTGCCAGCAGTTGGGCCTATACGACAGGGAACGAGCAGTACTTC	CASSWAYTTGNEQYF
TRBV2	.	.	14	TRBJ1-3	TGTGCCAGCATTTTCAGGGGACCTGGAAACACCATATATTTT	CASIFRGPGNTIYF
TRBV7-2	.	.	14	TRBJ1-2	TGTGCCAGCAGCCTCACCGGGGGTAACTATGGCTACACCTTC	CASSLTGGNYGYTF
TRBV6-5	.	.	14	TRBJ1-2	TGTGCCAGCATGGCCCCGACGAGGCTGAATGGCTACACCTTC	CASMAPTRLNGYTF
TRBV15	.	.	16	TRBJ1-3	TGTGCCACCAGCAGAGATCGCGGCAGCTCTGGAAACACCATATATTTT	CATSRDRGSSGNTIYF
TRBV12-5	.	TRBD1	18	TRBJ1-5	TGTGCTAGTGGTTTGGCCCCACCGGGACAGGGTAGGGGGGGGCCCCAGCATTTT	CASGLAPPGQGRGGPQHF
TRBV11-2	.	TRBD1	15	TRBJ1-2	TGTGCCAGCAGCTTAGGTGGCAGGGGGCGAGAAGGCTACACCTTC	CASSLGGRGREGYTF
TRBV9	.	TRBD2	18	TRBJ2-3	TGTGCCAGCAGCGTCAAAAAGGGACTAGCGGGAGCCAGAGATACGCAGTATTTT	CASSVKKGLAGARDTQYF
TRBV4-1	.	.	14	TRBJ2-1	TGCGCCAGCAGCCAAGATCCCGTCTACAATGAGCAGTTCTTC	CASSQDPVYNEQFF
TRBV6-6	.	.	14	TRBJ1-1	TGTGCCAGCAGTGTGGGAGGGAAGGGAACTGAAGCTTTCTTT	CASSVGGKGTEAFF
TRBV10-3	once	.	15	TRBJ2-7	TGTGCCATCCTCGGCGGCCTAGCGCCAACCTACGAGCAGTACTTC	CAILGGLAPTYEQYF
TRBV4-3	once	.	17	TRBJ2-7	TGCGCCAGCAGCCAAGTGACTGGCGGCGGCATCTCTCGGGAGCAGTACTTC	CASSQVTGGGISREQYF
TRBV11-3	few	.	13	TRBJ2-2	TGTGCCAGCAGCCCAGGGGCGCCCGGGGAGCTGTTTTTT	CASSPGAPGELFF
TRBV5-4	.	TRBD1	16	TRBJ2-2	TGTGCCAGCAGCGGCACAGGGGTGGGGGATGCCGGGGAGCTGTTTTTT	CASSGTGVGDAGELFF
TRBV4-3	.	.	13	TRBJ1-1	TGCGCCAGCACTACGGGGGGGAACACTGAAGCTTTCTTT	CASTTGGNTEAFF
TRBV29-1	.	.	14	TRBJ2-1	TGCAGCGTTGATAACCCGAGCTCCTACAATGAGCAGTTCTTC	CSVDNPSSYNEQFF
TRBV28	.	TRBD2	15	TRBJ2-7	TGTGCCAGCAGTCCGCCCGGACTAGCTCTCTACGAGCAGTACTTC	CASSPPGLALYEQYF
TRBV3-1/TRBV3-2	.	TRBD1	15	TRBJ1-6	TGTGCCAGCAGCCAAGGGGACAGGGGGAATTCACCCCTCCACTTT	CASSQGDRGNSPLHF
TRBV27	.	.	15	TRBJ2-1	TGTGCCAGCATGCGGCTAGCTTCCCTCTCGAGGGAGCAGTTCTTC	CASMRLASLSREQFF
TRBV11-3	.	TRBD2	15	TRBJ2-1	TGTGCCAGCAGCTTAGCGGGAGGCGCCTACAATGAGCAGTTCTTC	CASSLAGGAYNEQFF
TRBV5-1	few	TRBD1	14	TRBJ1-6	TGCGCCAGCAGCCCGGGACAGCAAAATTCACCCCTCCACTTT	CASSPGQQNSPLHF
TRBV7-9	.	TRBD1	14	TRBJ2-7	TGTGCCAGCAGCAATACAGGGGACCCCTACGAGCAGTACTTC	CASSNTGDPYEQYF
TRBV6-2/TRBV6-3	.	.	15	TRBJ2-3	TGTGCCAGCAGTTACTCATGGGGGATCACAGATACGCAGTATTTT	CASSYSWGITDTQYF
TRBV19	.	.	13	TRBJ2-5	TGTGCCAGTAGTATAGGGAGGGGAGAGACCCAGTACTTC	CASSIGRGETQYF
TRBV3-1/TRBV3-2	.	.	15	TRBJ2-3	TGTGCCAGCAGCCAAGCCCCCACTCCCACAGATACGCAGTATTTT	CASSQAPTPTDTQYF
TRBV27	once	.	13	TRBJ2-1	TGTGCCAGCAGTCAAGGGACCTACAATGAGCAGTTCTTC	CASSQGTYNEQFF
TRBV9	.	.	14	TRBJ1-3	TGTGCCAGCAGCGTAGAAGGGGCAGGAAACACCATATATTTT	CASSVEGAGNTIYF
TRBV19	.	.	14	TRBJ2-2	TGTGCCTCCAAAGGGCTGGCGGGCACCGGGGAGCTGTTTTTT	CASKGLAGTGELFF
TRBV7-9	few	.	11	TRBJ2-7	TGTGCCCTCGGACAGTTCTACGAGCAGTACTTC	CALGQFYEQYF
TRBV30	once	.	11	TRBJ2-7	TGTGCCTGGAGTCCTTCCGACGAGCAGTACTTC	CAWSPSDEQYF
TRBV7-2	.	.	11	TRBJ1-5	TGTGCCAGCGGGGGCAATCAGCCCCAGCATTTT	CASGGNQPQHF
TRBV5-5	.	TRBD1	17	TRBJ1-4	TGTGCCAGCAGCTTGGCCTCAGGGGGGAGCTTTAATGAAAAACTGTTTTTT	CASSLASGGSFNEKLFF
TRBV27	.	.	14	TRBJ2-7	TGTGCCAGCAGTTTGAAAGGGGGCTCCTACGAGCAGTACTTC	CASSLKGGSYEQYF
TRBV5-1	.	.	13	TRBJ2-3	TGCGCCAGCAGCAAGCAGGGTGCAGATACGCAGTATTTT	CASSKQGADTQYF
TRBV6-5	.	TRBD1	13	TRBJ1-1	TGTGCCAGCCCGGACAGGGTAAACACTGAAGCTTTCTTT	CASPDRVNTEAFF
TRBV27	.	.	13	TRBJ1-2	TGTGCCAGCAGTTTCCGGGCTAACTATGGCTACACCTTC	CASSFRANYGYTF
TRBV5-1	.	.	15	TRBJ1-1	TGCGCCAGCAGCTTGGATGACAGGCTTCGGGGAGAAGCTTTCTTT	CASSLDDRLRGEAFF
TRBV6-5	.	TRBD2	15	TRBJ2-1	TGTGCCAGCAGTTACTCGGCACCGGGAGGAAATGAGCAGTTCTTC	CASSYSAPGGNEQFF
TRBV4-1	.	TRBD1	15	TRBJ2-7	TGCGCCAGCAGCCAAGGACAGGGGCCTTCCTACGAGCAGTACTTC	CASSQGQGPSYEQYF
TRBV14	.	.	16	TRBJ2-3	TGTGCCAGCAGCACCCTGGAGGGGGGCCGAGCAGATACGCAGTATTTT	CASSTLEGGRADTQYF